This TCR beta chain was recorded in a study of T cell responses to AZD1222 COVID-19 vaccine. Broader study findings: In a largely white British group with more females than males, clonal diversity was possibly underestimated. It was only 6 or 7 AZD1222 recipients who were seropositive at baseline. Spike regions recognized by vaccine-associated CD4 TCRs spanned the protein, led by 160-218 and 743-854.

Points on this clone: Its cognate antigen is unknown.

Trimming pared 2 bases from V and 8 bases from J, leaving 16 bases between. The CDR3 length is 14 residues. CDR1 is SGHRS, CDR2 YFSETQ, per germline. Profiled with immunoSEQ multiplex PCR; TCRdb holds only in-frame clones, not every one. The table shows over 150,000 clones, with about 91% occurring only once. The chain uses TRBV5-1 and TRBJ1-2; D is possibly TRBD1 (5 bases). This receptor was taken from an adult in good health. The specimen comprised peripheral blood, sampled on day 0 of MenACWY control vaccination. This CDR3 reads CASSFQGVLGGYTF. The CDR3 DNA reads as TGCGCCAGCAGCTTCCAGGGTGTATTGGGCGGCTACACCTTC.